The 8 T cell receptor beta chains below all came from one sample that was sequenced in a study of blood T cell repertoires in COVID-19 (dated by TCRdb to the early 2020s). Libraries were made using the immunoSEQ multiplex PCR assay. TCRdb re-hosts the immuneACCESS table, in-frame sequences only. Its copies lack some clones; in the studies checked, an unresolved V gene accounts for under half of them, and the cause for the rest is not known. The sample profile shows 330,000 or so clones; about 88% of them were found once. Jointly, the top ten make up almost 3% of the sample. Sequenced: PBMCs or T cells enriched from blood (not recorded which). These receptor sequences come from a woman aged 25 to 39 who had recovered from COVID-19.

DNA of the CDR3: TGTGCCAGCAGAGTAGGGGCTCAAGAGACCCAGTACTTC. It encodes CASRVGAQETQYF. The chain joins TRBV28 to TRBJ2-5; weak D call: TRBD1 (5 bases). Per the germline V gene, CDR1 is MDHEN and CDR2 is SYDVKM. The CDR3 is 13 amino acids. Trimming shortened V by 6 bases and J by 2 bases, and 10 bases separated the two germline ends.

V usage is TRBV11-2 and J usage is TRBJ2-2; weak D call: TRBD1 (5 bases). Germline V gene lookup returns CDR1 SGHAT and CDR2 FQNNGV. This CDR3 is built from 15 residues. V lost 5 bases to trimming and J lost 6 bases, with 16 bases between them. CDR3 nucleotides: TGTGCCAGCAGCCATAGGCAGGGTGCGTCCGGGGAGCTGTTTTTT. Protein product: CASSHRQGASGELFF.

CDR3 nucleotides: TGTGCCTGGGGGGACTCCTACTCTGGAAACACCATATATTTT. It is translated as CAWGDSYSGNTIYF. This chain links TRBV2 with TRBJ1-3; weak D call: TRBD1 (5 bases). Germline CDR1 is SNHLY and CDR2 is FYNNEI. The V gene lost 11 bases and the J gene lost 0 bases, with 14 bases spanning the gap. CDR3 length equals 14 residues.

This clone was seen only a few times. This rearrangement joins TRBV6-4 to TRBJ2-7; weak D call: TRBD2 (7 bases). Germline CDR1 and CDR2: MRHNA and SNTAGT. Trimming took off 7 bases at V and 5 bases at J, with 18 bases between the two ends. The CDR3 extends over 14 amino acids. CDR3 loop: CASIIGGRSNEQYF. In DNA form, the CDR3 reads TGTGCCAGCATTATCGGGGGGCGGAGCAACGAGCAGTACTTC.

V gene TRBV10-1 combines with J gene TRBJ1-1; the match to TRBD1 covers 11 bases. The germline V gene encodes CDR1 WNHNN and CDR2 SYGVQD (reference sequence). The CDR3 totals 15 residues. The junction had 6 bases not matched to a gene; V was cut back by 6 bases and J by 3 bases. The CDR3: CASSPGTGGYTEAFF. The CDR3 bases are TGCGCCAGCAGCCCCGGGACAGGGGGGTACACTGAAGCTTTCTTT.

This clone has only one observation. V and J are TRBV10-3 and TRBJ2-1, with TRBD2 identical over 10 bases. The V gene end was trimmed by 0 bases and the J gene end by 0 bases; junction bases not matched to a gene: 8. CDR3 length equals 19 residues. The germline CDR1 and CDR2 sequences are ENHRY and SYGVKD. This CDR3 is CAISESGLAGVSSYNEQFF. CDR3 DNA sequence: TGTGCCATCAGTGAGTCTGGGCTAGCGGGGGTTAGCTCCTACAATGAGCAGTTCTTC.

This rearrangement joins TRBV10-3 to TRBJ1-1; D is uncertain. This CDR3 region has 11 residues. Trimming left V 3 bases short and J 4 bases short, with 3 bases between. Germline loops: CDR1 ENHRY, CDR2 SYGVKD. CDR3 bases: TGTGCCATCAGTGACTTCACTGAAGCTTTCTTT. As protein: CAISDFTEAFF.

In this sample, this clone turned up a few times. The chain couples TRBV28 to TRBJ2-1, with 10 bases aligning to TRBD1. V lost 3 bases to trimming and J lost 4 bases; unmatched junction nucleotides: 6. The CDR3 runs to 16 residues. Germline CDR1 and CDR2: MDHEN and SYDVKM. The CDR3 DNA reads as TGTGCCAGCAGTTTTGGCCCGGGACAGGGGTACAATGAGCAGTTCTTC. Translating it yields CASSFGPGQGYNEQFF.